Presented here are 12 T cell receptor beta chains from one specimen sequenced in a study of siplizumab effects on memory and regulatory T cells. The repertoire was sequenced with immunoSEQ multiplex PCR; TCRdb's copy has only in-frame clones and lacks some. This table holds fewer than 80,000 clones, 85% to 95% found once. Sequenced: CD8+ T cells sorted from blood. All receptors come from a human donor in good health.

This clone was counted a few times. The V and J genes are TRBV19 and TRBJ1-6; D perhaps matches TRBD1 (6 bases). The CDR3 is 16 amino acids. The ends were cut back, 3 bases at V and 8 bases at J, with 17 bases in the middle. CDR1 and CDR2 (germline): LNHDA, SQIVND (reference sequence). The CDR3 DNA reads as TGTGCCAGTAGTATTCTCCCGGGACAAGGAGATTCACCCCTCCACTTT. It translates to CASSILPGQGDSPLHF.

This clone was observed a few times. The V and J genes are TRBV29-1 and TRBJ1-3; D remains unclear. The CDR3 is 15 amino acids. Per germline, CDR1 SQVTM and CDR2 ANQGSEA. Trimming left V 6 bases short and J 0 bases short, with 15 bases between. For the CDR3, the DNA is TGCAGCGTCCGCCCGCTAGACGACTCTGGAAACACCATATATTTT. This codes for CSVRPLDDSGNTIYF.

The rearrangement links TRBV10-2 to TRBJ1-2; 8 bases fit TRBD1. The V and J ends lost 11 bases and 4 bases, in that order; junction bases with no gene match: 9. The CDR3 is made up of 13 amino acids. Germline values: CDR1 WSHSY, CDR2 SAAADI. The DNA of the CDR3 is TGCGCCTGTGGACAGGGCCCCTTCTATGGCTACACCTTC. This codes for CACGQGPFYGYTF.

This chain uses TRBV29-1 with TRBJ2-1; no clear D. The V gene's germline CDR1 is SQVTM and CDR2 ANQGSEA. This CDR3 spans 11 amino acids. The ends were cut back, 8 bases at V and 7 bases at J, with 12 bases in the middle. DNA for the CDR3: TGCAGCCCCTGGGTGGGAAATGAGCAGTTCTTC. Its protein is CSPWVGNEQFF.

The V and J genes are TRBV6-5 and TRBJ1-6; D may be TRBD1 (6 bases). Germline V gene data show CDR1 as MNHEY and CDR2 as SVGAGI. V dropped 0 bases and J dropped 10 bases, with 16 bases sitting between them. The CDR3 totals 16 residues. The CDR3: CASSYSQADSSSPLHF. DNA of the CDR3: TGTGCCAGCAGTTACTCGCAAGCGGACAGCAGCTCACCCCTCCACTTT.

The chain uses TRBV28 and TRBJ2-7, with no clear D. The CDR3 loop spans 10 amino acids. Germline V gives CDR1 MDHEN, CDR2 SYDVKM. Trimming shortened V by 2 bases and J by 5 bases, and 1 base separated the two germline ends. The CDR3 sequence is CASSLNEQYF. CDR3 in DNA: TGTGCCAGCAGTTTAAACGAGCAGTACTTC.

V and J are TRBV4-1 and TRBJ1-5; 7 bases match TRBD1. CDR1 MGHRA and CDR2 YSYEKL come from the germline V gene. The CDR3 runs to 15 residues. V lost 1 base to trimming and J lost 5 bases; unmatched junction nucleotides: 5. The CDR3 DNA reads TGCGCCAGCAGCCAAGTAACAGGGGATGATCAGCCCCAGCATTTT. It codes for CASSQVTGDDQPQHF.

This clone was detected once. The chain employs TRBV9 and TRBJ2-7, with TRBD2 identical over 11 bases. Germline V gives CDR1 SGDLS, CDR2 YYNGEE. CDR3 length equals 14 residues. V shed 3 bases and J 4 bases; nucleotides not matched to a gene: 3. This chain's CDR3 is CASSASGGLYEQYF. The CDR3 DNA is TGTGCCAGCAGCGCTAGCGGGGGGTTATACGAGCAGTACTTC.

The rearrangement uses TRBV25-1 and TRBJ1-1; D possibly corresponds to TRBD1 (6 bases). The length of the CDR3 is 14 residues. The V gene lost 4 bases and the J gene lost 2 bases, with 11 bases spanning the gap. CDR1 is MGHDK, CDR2 SYGVNS, per germline. CDR3 in amino acids: CASSVTGLNTEAFF. The CDR3 bases are TGTGCCAGCAGTGTAACAGGGCTCAACACTGAAGCTTTCTTT.

The J gene is TRBJ2-3, the V gene TRBV9; D ambiguous. V lost 4 bases and J 1 base, leaving 10 bases between the germline ends. This CDR3 is built from 14 residues. CDR1 is SGDLS, CDR2 YYNGEE, per germline. CDR3 region: CASSPQYGTDTQYF. CDR3 coding DNA: TGTGCCAGCAGCCCCCAGTACGGCACAGATACGCAGTATTTT.

CDR3 sequence: CASRGAGTQYF. In DNA form, the CDR3 reads TGTGCCAGCAGGGGGGCGGGTACGCAGTATTTT. This chain connects TRBV28 to TRBJ2-3; TRBD1 is a possible D gene (6 bases). This CDR3 has 11 amino acids. CDR1 MDHEN and CDR2 SYDVKM come from the germline V gene. V lost 6 bases and J lost 8, with 9 bases in between.

This chain joins TRBV2 and TRBJ1-1; 12 bases match TRBD1. The CDR3 extends over 15 amino acids. Looked up from germline, CDR1 is SNHLY and CDR2 is FYNNEI. Trimming removed 6 bases from V and 4 bases from J; junction bases left unmatched: 6. The CDR3 is CASRGQGARGTEAFF. CDR3 nucleotide sequence: TGTGCCAGCAGGGGACAGGGGGCGCGAGGCACTGAAGCTTTCTTT.